One sample yielded the 30 T cell receptor beta chains listed below, sequenced in a study of blood T cells in healthy people across ages. Sample-barcoded 5' priming and a J-beta primer mix drove a second PCR of roughly 6 to 12 cycles. TCRdb re-derived calls from the 5' RACE reads in MiXCR, one entry per CDR3 protein. The sample lists 800,000 to 1,300,000 distinct CDR3 sequences; 20% to 25% were seen once. These same data were also listed under a study on T cells of mothers and their children.

Source material: blood. These receptors were obtained from a girl aged 2-15 years in good health.

The genes are TRBV28 and TRBJ1-5, with D possibly matching TRBD1 (6 bases). V lost 3 bases, J lost 7 bases, and 25 bases lay in between. The CDR3 totals 18 residues. The germline V gene encodes CDR1 MDHEN and CDR2 SYDVKM. The CDR3 sequence is CASSLTRGQKTKVQPQHF. DNA for the CDR3: TGTGCCAGCAGTTTGACACGAGGACAGAAGACCAAGGTACAGCCCCAGCATTTT.

The chain recombines TRBV29-1 with TRBJ1-1; 8 bases align to TRBD1. Trimming took 7 bases from V and 4 from J; bases not matched to a gene: 14. The CDR3 length is 15 residues. CDR1 is SQVTM and CDR2 is ANQGSEA in the germline V gene. CDR3 region: CSAPGTGSFGTEAFF. CDR3 DNA: TGCAGCGCCCCAGGGACAGGCTCGTTTGGCACTGAAGCTTTCTTT.

This rearrangement joins TRBV29-1 to TRBJ1-1; D not resolved. Trimming pared 3 bases from V and 1 base from J, leaving 9 bases between. The CDR3 spans 13 residues. CDR1 SQVTM and CDR2 ANQGSEA come from the germline V gene. Written as DNA, the CDR3 is TGCAGCGTTGATAAGGGAGCGAACACTGAAGCTTTCTTT. Protein product: CSVDKGANTEAFF.

Concerning this clonotype: One end of the junction does not line up with germline, which may come from a read error. The chain joins TRBV28 to TRBJ2-5; D remains unclear. CDR1 is MDHEN, CDR2 SYDVKM, per germline. CDR3 length: 11 residues. This CDR3 is CASSSTGRPLF. The DNA for the CDR3 is TGTGCCAGCAGTTCCACTGGGCGCCCCCTATTC. The full variable domain, in which reference TRBV28 and TRBJ2-5 provide the parts outside the CDR3, is DVKVTQSSRYLVKRTGEKVFLECVQDMDHENMFWYRQDPGLGLRLIYFSYDVKMKEKGDIPEGYSVSREKKERFSLILESASTNQTSMYLCASSSTGRPLFGPGTRLLVL.

This chain connects TRBV27 to TRBJ1-2, with TRBD1 matching 9 bases. Germline V gene data show CDR1 as MNHEY and CDR2 as SMNVEV (reference sequence). The length of the CDR3 is 16 residues. J was trimmed by 5 bases and V by 0 bases; bases with no gene match: 7. CDR3 sequence: CASSLSGGQGWYGYTF. CDR3 coding DNA: TGTGCCAGCAGTTTATCTGGGGGACAGGGTTGGTATGGCTACACCTTC.

This clonotype has only a few counts. For the CDR3, the DNA is TGTGCCAGCGACTCCCATGGGGGGCCGGTGGATGAGCAGTTCTTC. Its protein is CASDSHGGPVDEQFF. V usage is TRBV11-1 and J usage is TRBJ2-1; D may correspond to TRBD1 or TRBD2 (6 bases each). V dropped 8 bases and J dropped 8 bases, with 22 bases sitting between them. The CDR3 is 15 amino acids. Germline CDR1 and CDR2: SGHAT and FQDESV (reference sequence).

The chain combines TRBV7-9 with TRBJ2-5; the D gene is possibly TRBD2 (5 bases). The J call may be faulty, since TRBJ2-1 better matches the DNA end. CDR1 and CDR2 (germline): SEHNR, FQNEAQ (reference sequence). The CDR3 extends over 16 amino acids. The CDR3 spells CASSLSEGGLYNEQFF. CDR3 in DNA: TGTGCCAGCAGCTTATCTGAGGGCGGGTTATACAATGAGCAGTTCTTC.

Written as DNA, the CDR3 is TGCAGCGCACATGGGGACACTGAAGCTTTCTTT. It encodes CSAHGDTEAFF. V and J are TRBV29-1 and TRBJ1-1, with unresolved D. This CDR3 spans 11 amino acids. Germline lookup yields CDR1 SQVTM and CDR2 ANQGSEA. V lost 7 bases and J lost 3, with 9 bases in between. Full variable domain (remainder filled in from reference TRBV29-1 and TRBJ1-1): SAVISQKPSRDICQRGTSLTIQCQVDSQVTMMFWYRQQPGQSLTLIATANQGSEATYESGFVIDKFPISRPNLTFSTLTVSNMSPEDSSIYLCSAHGDTEAFFGQGTRLTVV.

The table lists this clonotype with a few counts. The rearrangement joins TRBV24-1 to TRBJ2-3, with D possibly called TRBD1 or TRBD2 (5 bases each). V gave up 1 base and J gave up 5 bases, with 12 bases separating them. From germline, CDR1 is KGHDR and CDR2 SFDVKD. The CDR3 has 15 residues. This CDR3 is CATSDFGLGEDTQYF. CDR3 sequence (DNA): TGTGCCACCAGTGATTTTGGTTTGGGGGAAGATACGCAGTATTTT.

The chain is built from TRBV5-1 and TRBJ2-3, with TRBD2 matching 10 bases. The CDR3 spans 15 residues. V dropped 2 bases and J dropped 3; count of bases not matched to a gene: 3. Germline CDR1 SGHRS, CDR2 YFSETQ. The CDR3 nucleotides read TGCGCCAGCAGCTTCGAAGCGGGAGGGACAGATACGCAGTATTTT. Its protein product is CASSFEAGGTDTQYF.

V usage is TRBV3-1 and J usage is TRBJ2-5; D is unclear. The CDR3 covers 14 residues. Trimming left V 0 bases short and J 2 bases short, with 7 bases between. Germline CDR1 LGHDT, CDR2 YNNKEL (reference sequence). The CDR3 sequence: CASSQDPAQETQYF. CDR3 sequence (DNA): TGTGCCAGCAGCCAAGATCCAGCTCAAGAGACCCAGTACTTC.

The chain links TRBV20-1 to TRBJ2-1, with D hard to call. The CDR3 has 13 amino acids. The V and J ends lost 0 bases and 5 bases respectively, with 8 bases between them. Germline V gene lookup returns CDR1 DFQATT and CDR2 SNEGSKA (reference sequence). The DNA for the CDR3 is TGCAGTGCTAGAGATAGGACCGACAATGAGCAGTTCTTC. Translated, it gives CSARDRTDNEQFF.

This clonotype was seen more than once but under ten times. The CDR3 protein is CASHGGSVNEQYF. DNA of the CDR3: TGTGCCAGTCATGGGGGGAGCGTCAACGAGCAGTACTTC. The V gene is TRBV28, the J gene TRBJ2-5, with D possibly matching TRBD2 (6 bases). The end of the DNA is better explained by TRBJ2-7, so the J call may be wrong. Germline V gene lookup returns CDR1 MDHEN and CDR2 SYDVKM. The CDR3 has 13 amino acids.

Only a few counts were recorded for this clonotype. This sequence joins TRBV7-2 and TRBJ2-2, with D perhaps matching TRBD1 (6 bases). Germline lookup yields CDR1 SGHTA and CDR2 FQGNSA. The ends were cut back, 3 bases at V and 1 base at J, with 9 bases in the middle. This CDR3 contains 15 residues. CDR3 coding DNA: TGTGCCAGCAGCTTGTCGGACAGGAACACCGGGGAGCTGTTTTTT. It is translated as CASSLSDRNTGELFF. The whole variable domain, filled in from reference TRBV7-2 and TRBJ2-2, reads GAGVSQSPSNKVTEKGKDVELRCDPISGHTALYWYRQSLGQGLEFLIYFQGNSAPDKSGLPSDRFSAERTGGSVSTLTIQRTQQEDSAVYLCASSLSDRNTGELFFGEGSRLTVL.

Comment on this clonotype: At one boundary the junction diverges from the germline segment, which might be a read error. J is TRBJ2-1 and V is TRBV3-1, with 12 bases identical to TRBD1. Germline loops: CDR1 LGHDT, CDR2 YNNKEL (reference sequence). The CDR3 sequence is 14 residues long. The CDR3 sequence: CASSLSDTGTGGLF. The CDR3, as DNA: TGTGCCAGCAGCTTAAGCGATACCGGGACAGGGGGCCTCTTC.

This clonotype was seen a few times. The chain has TRBV27 and TRBJ2-6; D may be TRBD2 (5 bases). The CDR3 sequence is 18 residues long. Trimming shortened V by 0 bases and J by 1 base, and 13 bases separated the two germline ends. Germline V gives CDR1 MNHEY, CDR2 SMNVEV (reference sequence). CDR3 amino acids: CASSLSTVEGSGANVLTF. CDR3 sequence (DNA): TGTGCCAGCAGTTTATCCACTGTTGAGGGTTCTGGGGCCAACGTCCTGACTTTC.

Written as DNA, the CDR3 is TGCAGTGCTAGAGATCCGGGACTAGCGGTCGTTAAGGAGCAGTTCTTC. Encoded protein: CSARDPGLAVVKEQFF. This sequence joins TRBV20-1 and TRBJ2-1; 11 bases are a match to TRBD2. Per the germline V gene, CDR1 is DFQATT and CDR2 is SNEGSKA (reference sequence). The CDR3 is 16 residues long. Losses at the gene ends were 0 bases for V and 10 bases for J; bases not matched to a gene: 11.

This clonotype has just a few counts. The chain has TRBV14 and TRBJ2-1, with D unclear. CDR1 is SGHDN, CDR2 FVKESK, per germline. The CDR3 consists of 12 residues. Trimming left V 4 bases short and J 10 bases short, with 11 bases between. CDR3 coding DNA: TGTGCCAGCAGCCCTGGACCAATCGAGCAGTTCTTC. It codes for CASSPGPIEQFF.

This clonotype was picked up many times. V and J are TRBV5-5 and TRBJ2-1; the D gene is possibly TRBD2 (6 bases). V was trimmed by 3 bases and J by 6 bases, leaving 7 bases between them. Germline CDR1 and CDR2: SGHKS and YYEKEE (reference sequence). CDR3 length: 12 amino acids. Here the CDR3 reads CASSWGGNEQFF. CDR3 sequence (DNA): TGTGCCAGCAGCTGGGGAGGCAATGAGCAGTTCTTC.

This clonotype was detected a few times. The chain employs TRBV2 and TRBJ1-4, with 9 positions matching TRBD1. The CDR3 runs to 15 residues. V lost 6 bases, J lost 4 bases, and 6 bases stayed unmatched. Germline CDR1 reads SNHLY; CDR2 reads FYNNEI. CDR3: CASRAGTGYNEKLFF. The CDR3 DNA is TGTGCCAGCAGAGCCGGGACAGGGTATAATGAAAAACTGTTTTTT.

This chain connects TRBV20-1 to TRBJ1-4; 8 nucleotides agree with TRBD1. Germline values: CDR1 DFQATT, CDR2 SNEGSKA (reference sequence). V lost 5 bases, J lost 7 bases, and 9 bases stayed unmatched. This CDR3 has 14 amino acids. CDR3 sequence: CSASRTGKIEKLFF. In DNA, the CDR3 is TGCAGTGCTTCCCGGACAGGGAAGATTGAAAAACTGTTTTTT.

This clonotype was seen only a few times. The genes are TRBV7-2 and TRBJ2-5; 7 bases match TRBD2. The DNA end is a closer match to TRBJ2-1, so the J assignment may be wrong. The CDR3 sequence is 16 residues long. CDR1 and CDR2 (germline): SGHTA, FQGNSA. CDR3: CASTPLRASGNNEQFF. CDR3 nucleotides: TGTGCCAGCACCCCATTACGGGCTAGCGGAAACAATGAGCAGTTCTTC.

The gene calls are TRBV12-3 or TRBV12-4 and TRBJ1-5, with 7 bases aligning to TRBD1. The J segment lost 1 base and the V segment lost 7 bases, leaving 10 bases of the junction unmatched. CDR3 length: 16 residues. The DNA for the CDR3 is TGTGCCAGCATTTGTCAGAACAGGGGCAGCAATCAGCCCCAGCATTTT. Translated: CASICQNRGSNQPQHF.

A few counts support this clonotype. The chain combines TRBV3-1 with TRBJ2-3; TRBD2 is a possible D gene (6 bases). The length of the CDR3 is 16 residues. Trimming removed 1 base at V and 1 base at J, with 12 bases between. Germline loops: CDR1 LGHDT, CDR2 YNNKEL (reference sequence). The CDR3 region is CASSQVLGRRTDTQYF. The CDR3 bases are TGTGCCAGCAGCCAAGTCCTAGGGAGGCGCACAGATACGCAGTATTTT.

The V gene is TRBV5-1, the J gene TRBJ2-2; 11 positions match TRBD2. CDR3 length equals 16 residues. Germline CDR1 is SGHRS and CDR2 is YFSETQ. The trim removed 3 bases at V and 6 bases at J, leaving 7 bases unmatched. CDR3 sequence reads: CASSSTSGVTPGELFF. The DNA of the CDR3 is TGCGCCAGCAGCTCGACTAGCGGGGTAACTCCCGGGGAGCTGTTTTTT.

This clonotype was detected only a few times. The V call is TRBV29-1, the J call TRBJ2-3; D uncertain. Trimming removed 6 bases at V and 6 bases at J, with 10 bases between. This CDR3 region has 11 residues. The V gene's germline CDR1 is SQVTM and CDR2 ANQGSEA. The chain's CDR3 is CSVDVGDTQYF. As DNA, the CDR3 is TGCAGCGTGGACGTGGGGGATACGCAGTATTTT.

In its sample, this clonotype was seen a few times. The chain carries TRBV10-1 and TRBJ2-1; 7 bases map to TRBD2. This CDR3 spans 17 amino acids. J gave up 5 bases and V 2 bases, and 12 bases lay outside the gene matches. Germline lookup yields CDR1 WNHNN and CDR2 SYGVQD (reference sequence). CDR3 sequence reads: CASSETLAGRAHNEQFF. In nucleotides, the CDR3 is TGCGCCAGCAGTGAGACCTTAGCGGGTCGGGCGCACAATGAGCAGTTCTTC.

In nucleotides, the CDR3 is TGTGCCGCCGCCGATAGGGACTACGAGCAGTACTTC. It codes for CAAADRDYEQYF. The chain links TRBV10-3 to TRBJ2-5; D gene unclear. The closer fit of TRBJ2-7 to the DNA end suggests the J call may be wrong. Germline values: CDR1 ENHRY, CDR2 SYGVKD. This CDR3 has 12 amino acids.

The chain recombines TRBV28 with TRBJ1-2, with D possibly matching TRBD1 (6 bases). Germline-derived CDR1 and CDR2 are MDHEN and SYDVKM. V was trimmed by 3 bases and J by 2 bases, leaving 13 bases between them. The CDR3 runs 15 residues. DNA of the CDR3: TGTGCCAGCAGTTTCCCGACAGGTCTGAACTATGGCTACACCTTC. It translates to CASSFPTGLNYGYTF.

The CDR3 DNA reads as TGTGCCAGCAGGGGAGGTGGGGAAGGCTACACCTTC. This sequence encodes CASRGGGEGYTF. The J gene is TRBJ1-2, the V gene TRBV6-6, with D hard to call. The CDR3 runs to 12 residues. With 6 bases removed from V and 8 bases from J, the gap between germline ends came to 13 bases. Per the germline V gene, CDR1 is MNHNY and CDR2 is SVGAGI (reference sequence).